This is a list of T cell receptor beta chains from one sample in a study of blood T cell repertoires in COVID-19. TCRdb's table, derived via immunoSEQ multiplex PCR, lists solely in-frame clones and lacks some. The table has around 54,000 clones, about 72% seen once. The sequencing input was PBMCs or T cells enriched from blood (not recorded which). These receptors all come from a woman between 50 and 59 years old with acute COVID-19. CDR3s include the opening cysteine and the closing phenylalanine or tryptophan. The D gene is left open where the match is weak. Size is omitted from some rows. Given values are once, few, many or a class for expanded clones.

clone size	J gene	V gene	D gene	CDR3 protein	CDR3 DNA
NA	TRBJ1-3	TRBV28	NA	CASTWGSGSPGGTIYF	TGTGCCAGCACCTGGGGATCGGGGTCGCCCGGCGGCACCATATATTTT
few	TRBJ1-2	TRBV6-2/TRBV6-3	NA	CASSYLRTARGYTF	TGTGCCAGCAGTTACCTCCGGACAGCGCGTGGCTACACCTTC
NA	TRBJ1-2	TRBV18	TRBD1	CASSSRDSYGYTF	TGTGCCAGCTCATCCCGGGACAGCTATGGCTACACCTTC
once	TRBJ2-1	TRBV18	TRBD2	CASSPGGLAGVLSSYNEQFF	TGTGCCAGCTCACCAGGGGGACTAGCGGGGGTACTTAGCTCCTACAATGAGCAGTTCTTC
few	TRBJ2-7	TRBV6-5	TRBD2	CASSYSVAGGYEQYF	TGTGCCAGCAGTTACTCGGTAGCGGGGGGATACGAGCAGTACTTC
NA	TRBJ1-1	TRBV3-1/TRBV3-2	NA	CASSRGGIRAEAFF	TGTGCCAGCAGCAGAGGAGGGATCAGAGCTGAAGCTTTCTTT
many	TRBJ1-3	TRBV5-1	NA	CASSLDGFGNTIYF	TGCGCCAGCAGCTTGGACGGGTTCGGAAACACCATATATTTT
NA	TRBJ1-5	TRBV7-9	TRBD1	CASSLGTGELRQPQHF	TGTGCCAGCAGCTTAGGGACAGGGGAACTCAGGCAGCCCCAGCATTTT
NA	TRBJ2-7	TRBV18	NA	CASSPSAGYEQYF	TGTGCCAGCTCACCAAGTGCCGGCTACGAGCAGTACTTC
NA	TRBJ1-3	TRBV30	NA	CAWSVEGAGNTIYF	TGTGCCTGGAGTGTAGAAGGAGCTGGAAACACCATATATTTT
NA	TRBJ1-3	TRBV19	NA	CASSMAIRGPSGNTIYF	TGTGCCAGTAGTATGGCAATAAGGGGCCCCTCTGGAAACACCATATATTTT
NA	TRBJ2-1	TRBV7-9	TRBD1	CASSLTGVLYNEQFF	TGTGCCAGCAGCTTGACAGGGGTCCTATACAATGAGCAGTTCTTC
NA	TRBJ2-1	TRBV18	NA	CASSPPQGHNEQFF	TGTGCCAGCTCACCACCGCAGGGTCACAATGAGCAGTTCTTC
few	TRBJ1-1	TRBV5-4	TRBD1	CASSPTGGRTEAFF	TGTGCCAGCAGCCCCACAGGGGGGAGAACTGAAGCTTTCTTT
NA	TRBJ1-1	TRBV30	TRBD1	CAWSPGTGLAFF	TGTGCCTGGAGCCCCGGGACAGGGTTGGCTTTCTTT
NA	TRBJ2-7	TRBV7-2	NA	CASSPAPDRRPEQYF	TGTGCCAGCAGCCCAGCCCCGGACAGACGGCCCGAGCAGTACTTC
few	TRBJ2-7	TRBV6-5	TRBD2	CASSTGGPEQYF	TGTGCCAGCAGCACGGGGGGGCCCGAGCAGTACTTC
NA	TRBJ2-1	TRBV5-8	NA	CASSLVGASFSYNEQFF	TGTGCCAGCAGCTTGGTGGGGGCTTCTTTTTCCTACAATGAGCAGTTCTTC
few	TRBJ1-1	TRBV7-6	NA	CASSLHETAMNTEAFF	TGTGCCAGCAGCCTCCATGAGACAGCAATGAACACTGAAGCTTTCTTT
NA	TRBJ1-1	TRBV7-3	NA	CASSPSGNTEAFF	TGTGCCAGCAGCCCCTCAGGGAACACTGAAGCTTTCTTT
NA	TRBJ2-3	TRBV15	TRBD2	CATSVPSGGPTDTQYF	TGTGCCACCAGCGTTCCTAGCGGGGGGCCCACAGATACGCAGTATTTT
NA	TRBJ2-7	TRBV28	NA	CASTSSYYEQYF	TGTGCCAGTACGAGTTCTTACTACGAGCAGTACTTC
few	TRBJ1-3	TRBV29-1	NA	CSVEDGLIGTGNTIYF	TGCAGCGTTGAAGACGGGTTGATCGGTACTGGAAACACCATATATTTT
once	TRBJ2-2	TRBV4-1	TRBD1	CASSQGRPRTGGDGGELFF	TGCGCCAGCAGCCAAGGACGGCCTCGGACAGGGGGCGATGGCGGGGAGCTGTTTTTT
once	TRBJ1-4	TRBV19	NA	CASSTQGVSNEKLFF	TGTGCCAGTAGTACACAGGGCGTGTCTAATGAAAAACTGTTTTTT
NA	TRBJ1-4	TRBV19	NA	CASSIRQNKLFF	TGTGCCAGTAGTATCCGACAGAATAAACTGTTTTTT
NA	TRBJ2-5	TRBV9	TRBD2	CASSVSGGDQETQYF	TGTGCCAGCAGCGTTAGCGGGGGGGATCAAGAGACCCAGTACTTC
NA	TRBJ1-2	TRBV30	NA	CAWSSRGRGVVGYTF	TGTGCCTGGAGCTCAAGGGGCAGGGGCGTAGTAGGCTACACCTTC